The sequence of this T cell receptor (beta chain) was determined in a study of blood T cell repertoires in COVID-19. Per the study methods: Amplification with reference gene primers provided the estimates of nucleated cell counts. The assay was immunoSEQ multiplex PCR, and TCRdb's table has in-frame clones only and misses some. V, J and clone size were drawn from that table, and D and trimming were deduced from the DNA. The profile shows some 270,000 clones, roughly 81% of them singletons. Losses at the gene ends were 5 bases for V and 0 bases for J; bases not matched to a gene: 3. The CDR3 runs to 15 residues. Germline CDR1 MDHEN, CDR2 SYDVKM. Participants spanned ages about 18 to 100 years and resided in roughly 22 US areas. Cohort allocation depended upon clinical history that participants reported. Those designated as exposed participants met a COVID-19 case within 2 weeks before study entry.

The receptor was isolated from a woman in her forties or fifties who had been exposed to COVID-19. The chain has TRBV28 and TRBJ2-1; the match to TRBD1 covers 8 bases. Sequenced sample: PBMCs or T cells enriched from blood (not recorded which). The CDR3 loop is CASSRTGGSYNEQFF. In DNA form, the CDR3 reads TGTGCCAGCAGTCGTACAGGGGGCTCCTACAATGAGCAGTTCTTC.